The 5 T cell receptor beta chains given below trace back to one sample, sequenced in a study of T cells in Graves' hyperthyroidism and ophthalmopathy. TCR beta CDR3 sequences were amplified from RNA transcripts. TCR CDR3 underwent first-round RT-PCR with the HTBI primer set. Each CDR3 protein is one row after TCRdb ran MiXCR on the multiplex PCR reads. The table shows roughly 720,000 distinct CDR3 sequences, with 17% occurring only once. Sequencing was carried out using blood. Receptors originate from a man between 45 and 60 years old with Graves' hyperthyroidism.

On this clonotype itself: This may come from a read error, since a much larger clone is one base off. This chain joins TRBV24-1 and TRBJ1-5; D is uncertain. This CDR3 region has 13 residues. V was pared by 0 bases and J by 2 bases, with 1 base between. The V gene's germline CDR1 is KGHDR and CDR2 SFDVKD. The CDR3 DNA reads TGTGCCACCAGTGATTTGGGCAATCAGCCCCAGCATTTT. Encoded protein: CATSDLGNQPQHF.

This clonotype was seen ten or more times. The chain combines TRBV6-2 or TRBV6-3 with TRBJ1-5; no clear D gene. Germline V gene sequence: CDR1 MNHEY, CDR2 SVGEGT. The CDR3 extends over 15 amino acids. V was cut by 4 bases and J by 4 bases, with 14 bases left in between. CDR3 coding DNA: TGTGCCAGCAGTTTGAAGGGAGCGACTAATCAGCCCCAGCATTTT. It yields the protein CASSLKGATNQPQHF.

This clonotype has just a few counts. The V gene is TRBV20-1, the J gene TRBJ1-1; D is possibly TRBD1 (5 bases). CDR1 and CDR2 (germline): DFQATT, SNEGSKA (reference sequence). Trimming left V 0 bases short and J 1 base short, with 9 bases between. The CDR3 totals 14 residues. The CDR3 sequence is CSARDARANTEAFF. In DNA form, the CDR3 reads TGCAGTGCTAGAGATGCCAGGGCGAACACTGAAGCTTTCTTT.

The rearrangement links TRBV13 to TRBJ2-7, with 8 bases lining up with TRBD2. This CDR3 has 17 amino acids. The V and J ends lost 5 bases and 0 bases, in that order; junction bases with no gene match: 12. CDR1 PRHDT and CDR2 FYEKMQ come from the germline V gene (reference sequence). The CDR3 here is CASSPARGGGPSYEQYF. The CDR3 DNA reads as TGTGCCAGCAGCCCCGCCCGGGGGGGAGGCCCCTCCTACGAGCAGTACTTC.

The J gene is TRBJ1-1, the V gene TRBV27; D might be TRBD1 (5 bases). The CDR3 is made up of 15 amino acids. V was shortened by 2 bases and J by 4 bases, with 14 bases between the two germline ends. CDR1 MNHEY and CDR2 SMNVEV come from the germline V gene (reference sequence). The CDR3 loop is CASSLVIQGSTEAFF. The CDR3 DNA reads TGTGCCAGCAGTTTAGTAATTCAGGGTAGCACTGAAGCTTTCTTT.